The 5 T cell receptor beta chains below come from one sample, sequenced in a study of blood T cell repertoires in COVID-19. The assay was immunoSEQ multiplex PCR, and TCRdb's table has in-frame clones only and misses some. The table lists 150,000 or so clones, approximately 80% of them singletons. Sequenced sample: peripheral blood. The receptors originated from a human donor in a cohort sampled during active COVID-19.

The V and J genes are TRBV10-1 and TRBJ2-3; TRBD1 matches at 8 bases. This CDR3 is 14 amino acids long. Germline values: CDR1 WNHNN, CDR2 SYGVQD (reference sequence). The V gene end was trimmed by 4 bases and the J gene end by 5 bases; junction bases not matched to a gene: 5. The CDR3 is CASSVTGGRDTQYF. The DNA for the CDR3 is TGCGCCAGCAGTGTTACAGGGGGGAGAGATACGCAGTATTTT.

The CDR3, as DNA: TGTGCCTGGAGTGATGGACCGTCGGGGAATTCACCCCTCCACTTT. Translated: CAWSDGPSGNSPLHF. The chain combines TRBV30 with TRBJ1-6; D unclear. Trimming left V 1 base short and J 7 bases short, with 14 bases between. Germline assignment: CDR1 GTSNPN and CDR2 SVGIG (reference sequence). The CDR3 covers 15 residues.

In DNA form, the CDR3 reads TGTGCCAGCAGCCCTATCTTGGGAGGTACTAATGAAAAACTGTTTTTT. As protein: CASSPILGGTNEKLFF. This chain uses TRBV7-9 with TRBJ1-4, with no clear D. Per the germline V gene, CDR1 is SEHNR and CDR2 is FQNEAQ (reference sequence). CDR3 size: 16 residues. The germline V and J ends were trimmed by 5 bases and 2 bases, with 15 bases remaining between them.

This clone showed up just once. The V call is TRBV4-1, the J call TRBJ1-1; no definite D call. CDR1 MGHRA and CDR2 YSYEKL come from the germline V gene. This CDR3 is 15 amino acids long. Between the trimmed V and J ends, which lost 3 bases and 0 bases, there was a span of 11 bases. CDR3 protein: CASSQGAGVNTEAFF. The CDR3 nucleotides read TGCGCCAGCAGCCAGGGTGCGGGTGTGAACACTGAAGCTTTCTTT.

The chain couples TRBV10-3 to TRBJ2-7, with 7 positions matching TRBD1. Germline V gene lookup returns CDR1 ENHRY and CDR2 SYGVKD. V was clipped by 4 bases and J by 2 bases; unmatched bases: 8. CDR3 length equals 15 residues. CDR3 nucleotide sequence: TGTGCCATCAGTGCAGGGACAGTAGGACCCTACGAGCAGTACTTC. Protein: CAISAGTVGPYEQYF.